The rows below give T cell receptor beta chains drawn from one sample of a study of blood T cell repertoires in COVID-19. Method: immunoSEQ multiplex PCR; TCRdb's copy keeps in-frame clones and lacks some. The profile shows fewer than 300,000 clones, roughly nine tenths of them singletons. Sequenced: peripheral blood. These receptors came from a woman younger than 45 with COVID-19, enrolled during active disease. CDR3s include the opening cysteine and the closing phenylalanine or tryptophan.

TRBV2	TRBJ1-2	15	CASSRSRTGTYGYTF
TRBV2	TRBJ2-3	13	CASTQGVGDTQYF
TRBV18	TRBJ2-7	16	CASSPTVAGGNYEQYF
TRBV6-5	TRBJ2-3	15	CASSYSETSTDTQYF
TRBV5-4	TRBJ2-1	14	CASSPGTVYNEQFF
TRBV19	TRBJ2-3	17	CASSIFGGLAITDTQYF
TRBV6-5	TRBJ2-1	12	CASSPLYNEQFF
TRBV6-5	TRBJ2-7	13	CAGRGTGPTEQYF
TRBV28	TRBJ1-5	15	CASSSPGTANQPQHF
TRBV6-5	TRBJ1-1	15	CASSYSDRVDTEAFF
TRBV25-1	TRBJ1-1	14	CASSGRQLNTEAFF
TRBV27	TRBJ1-1	16	CASSYRTDGTNTEAFF
TRBV6-1	TRBJ1-5	19	CASSEAPPDRPYSNQPQHF
TRBV12-3/TRBV12-4	TRBJ1-5	13	CASSRGQAQPQHF
TRBV10-2	TRBJ2-2	17	CASSESRLAGGFGELFF
TRBV7-2	TRBJ2-7	15	CASSLASEYSYEQYF
TRBV27	TRBJ2-5	11	CATVTGETQYF
TRBV28	TRBJ2-2	16	CASTSPGYGNTGELFF
TRBV28	TRBJ2-7	15	CASSFPLGQVYEQYF
TRBV7-9	TRBJ2-1	15	CASSPTQQGGNEQFF
TRBV29-1	TRBJ1-5	14	CSVGTANSNQPQHF
TRBV3-1/TRBV3-2	TRBJ1-2	14	CASSLRQGSYGYTF
TRBV4-1	TRBJ1-5	16	CASSRTQEESNQPQHF
TRBV5-1	TRBJ1-1	13	CASSGQANTEAFF
TRBV14	TRBJ1-2	13	CASSQAGHYGYTF
TRBV2	TRBJ1-2	13	CATEGIQGSGYTF
TRBV9	TRBJ2-2	18	CASSVGDSGLGNTGELFF
TRBV6-5	TRBJ2-1	14	CASRPVESYNEQFF
TRBV19	TRBJ1-1	14	CASSMDLGGTEAFF
TRBV4-1	TRBJ2-7	15	CASSPVGLAAYEQYF
TRBV30	TRBJ1-2	13	CAWSITGGYGYTF
TRBV27	TRBJ2-2	16	CASSLPRGQGAGELFF
TRBV19	TRBJ1-4	13	CASGKRGLEKLFF
TRBV5-6	TRBJ1-3	14	CASSPYYSGNTIYF
TRBV30	TRBJ1-3	18	CAWSVSRSHPISGNTIYF
TRBV7-3	TRBJ2-7	17	CASSSRDRGRFLYEQYF
TRBV19	TRBJ2-7	12	CASSMVTGEQYF
TRBV28	TRBJ2-5	15	CASSFGGRGRETQYF
TRBV6-5	TRBJ1-5	12	CASTIQAQPQHF
TRBV7-9	TRBJ1-2	16	CASSQTAGTGGDGYTF
TRBV5-1	TRBJ2-2	15	CASSLGRADTGELFF